Each of the 5 T cell receptor beta chains below was sequenced from the same sample in a study of T cell repertoires in cytomegalovirus infection. TCRdb reprocessed the reads via MiXCR and lists one record per CDR3 protein. The sample yields about 130,000 distinct CDR3 sequences, roughly 9% seen once. Sequenced sample: PBMCs. Receptor source: a human donor in good health (CMV status not recorded). Some clones in this sample may be carry-over from other donors' samples.

Many counts were recorded for this clonotype. The chain combines TRBV7-9 with TRBJ2-7; maybe TRBD1 (5 bases). This CDR3 region has 14 residues. Germline V CDR1 and CDR2: SEHNR, FQNEAQ (reference sequence). Trimming left V 5 bases short and J 3 bases short, with 14 bases between. The CDR3 DNA sequence: TGTGCCAGCAGCCCACCCTTTCAGGGCTACGAGCAGTACTTC. Translated, it gives CASSPPFQGYEQYF.

In its sample, this clonotype was seen many times. The rearrangement joins TRBV25-1 to TRBJ2-1; no clear D. Germline values: CDR1 MGHDK, CDR2 SYGVNS. Trimming pared 3 bases from V and 9 bases from J, leaving 18 bases between. This CDR3 comprises 15 residues. CDR3 DNA: TGTGCCAGCAGTGAGGAACCAACCAGACCAAGTGAGCAGTTCTTC. This codes for CASSEEPTRPSEQFF. Using reference TRBV25-1 and TRBJ2-1 for the parts outside the CDR3, the full variable domain is EADIYQTPRYLVIGTGKKITLECSQTMGHDKMYWYQQDPGMELHLIHYSYGVNSTEKGDLSSESTVSRIRTEHFPLTLESARPSHTSQYLCASSEEPTRPSEQFFGPGTRLTVL.

This chain links TRBV20-1 with TRBJ2-1; tentatively, D is TRBD2 (5 bases). The V gene's germline CDR1 is DFQATT and CDR2 SNEGSKA (reference sequence). V was pared by 0 bases and J by 8 bases, with 14 bases between. The CDR3 length is 14 residues. The CDR3 DNA reads TGCAGTGCTAGAGATTCTGGAAGGAGGTATGAGCAGTTCTTC. Translating gives CSARDSGRRYEQFF.

This clonotype came up many times. The rearrangement uses TRBV13 and TRBJ1-1, with D tentatively TRBD1 (5 bases). Germline V gives CDR1 PRHDT, CDR2 FYEKMQ (reference sequence). Trimming took 4 bases from V and 1 from J, leaving 7 bases between them. This CDR3 has 13 amino acids. CDR3 bases: TGTGCCAGCAGCTGGGGCCCGAACACTGAAGCTTTCTTT. Protein: CASSWGPNTEAFF.

Comments on this clonotype: One junction end does not reproduce the germline sequence, and a read error may be involved. This chain uses TRBV5-1 with TRBJ2-5; no clear D gene. The CDR3 consists of 11 residues. Germline V gene data show CDR1 as SGHRS and CDR2 as YFSETQ. The CDR3 loop reads CASSVAENQYF. In DNA form, the CDR3 reads TGCGCCAGCAGCGTGGCAGAGAACCAGTACTTC.